The 3 T cell receptor beta chains given below trace back to one sample, sequenced in a study of regulatory T cells in long-lasting Graves disease. Through Arm-PCR of CDR3 regions and iRepertoire HTBI primers, TCR beta libraries were built. TCRdb reprocessed the multiplex PCR reads with MiXCR, giving one entry per CDR3 protein. The sample has around 250,000 distinct CDR3 sequences; around a sixth are singletons. Time point described: newly diagnosed GD, antithyroid drugs for less than 3 months. The TCR library was made from RNA that had been extracted from PBMCs in TRIzol. These sequences were also reported in another study, on T cells in Graves' hyperthyroidism and ophthalmopathy.

The sequencing here drew on peripheral blood mononuclear cells (PBMCs), taken at new diagnosis, from a patient treated with antithyroid drugs. The receptors were sampled from a woman in her twenties or thirties with Graves disease.

This clonotype was seen at least ten times. The gene calls are TRBV2 and TRBJ2-5; TRBD2 matches at 8 bases. J was trimmed by 5 bases and V by 1 base; bases with no gene match: 0. The CDR3 is 13 amino acids. CDR1 and CDR2 from the germline V gene are SNHLY and FYNNEI. The CDR3 bases are TGTGCCAGCAGTGAAGGACTAGCGGAGACCCAGTACTTC. It codes for CASSEGLAETQYF.

In this sample, this clonotype turned up a few times. J is TRBJ1-5 and V is TRBV6-1, with D possibly being TRBD1 (5 bases). Trimming cost V 6 bases and J 6 bases, with 15 bases left between them. In germline, CDR1 is MNHNS, CDR2 SASEGT. This CDR3 contains 14 residues. CDR3: CASSTGEASQPQHF. The CDR3 DNA sequence: TGTGCCAGCAGCACAGGTGAGGCGAGTCAGCCCCAGCATTTT.

The sample holds many counts of this clonotype. The CDR3 bases are TGCAGTGCCGTGACAGGGGACTCACCCCTCCACTTT. Encoded protein: CSAVTGDSPLHF. The chain combines TRBV20-1 with TRBJ1-6; 8 bases line up with TRBD1. J gave up 10 bases and V 6 bases, and 5 bases lay outside the gene matches. CDR1 is DFQATT, CDR2 SNEGSKA, per germline (reference sequence). The CDR3 covers 12 residues.